Listed here are 11 T cell receptor beta chains from one sample, sequenced in a study of post-analysis software for immune sequencing data. These receptors are not linked to any known antigen. Findings of the study overall: Patients used five TRBV segments, including TRBV5-6, TRBV5-1 and TRBV20-1, more often than controls.

TCR beta cDNA libraries included unique molecular identifiers. Using its own MiXCR run on the PCR reads, TCRdb lists one record per CDR3 protein. The sample records roughly 670,000 distinct CDR3 sequences, about 60% being singletons. Material: blood. Receptor source: a girl between 2 and 10 years old with multiple sclerosis.

The chain couples TRBV15 to TRBJ1-2; no firm D call. The germline V gene has CDR1 LNHNV and CDR2 YYDKDF (reference sequence). The V end lost 8 bases, the J end lost 4 bases, and 14 bases lay between the germline ends. The CDR3 is 13 residues long. DNA for the CDR3: TGTGCCACCTCCGAGAGGGAGGGCTATGGCTACACCTTC. Amino acid sequence: CATSEREGYGYTF.

This sequence joins TRBV27 and TRBJ2-1; D might be TRBD1 (6 bases). The V and J ends lost 6 bases and 0 bases respectively, with 15 bases between them. Germline assignment: CDR1 MNHEY and CDR2 SMNVEV (reference sequence). This CDR3 has 16 residues. The CDR3 bases are TGTGCCAGCAGAGGGGGAAGGCAGAGCTCCTACAATGAGCAGTTCTTC. Amino acid sequence: CASRGGRQSSYNEQFF.

The genes are TRBV6-1 and TRBJ2-7; D is uncertain. V lost 8 bases, J lost 0 bases, and 14 bases lay in between. The length of the CDR3 is 14 residues. Germline V CDR1 and CDR2: MNHNS, SASEGT. CDR3 loop: CASSETFSSYEQYF. The CDR3 DNA follows: TGTGCCAGCTCCGAGACATTCTCCTCCTACGAGCAGTACTTC.

This CDR3 reads CASSHRTSGGETQYF. As DNA, the CDR3 is TGCGCCAGCAGCCACCGGACTAGCGGGGGGGAGACCCAGTACTTC. The rearrangement joins TRBV5-1 to TRBJ2-5, with 14 nucleotides matching TRBD2. This CDR3 has 15 residues. The V gene end was trimmed by 4 bases and the J gene end by 5 bases; junction bases not matched to a gene: 4. Germline values: CDR1 SGHRS, CDR2 YFSETQ.

The chain is built from TRBV27 and TRBJ2-4; 10 positions agree with TRBD2. The CDR3 has 13 residues. V dropped 9 bases and J dropped 6; count of bases not matched to a gene: 5. Germline CDR1 is MNHEY and CDR2 is SMNVEV (reference sequence). CDR3 loop: CASGRTSGNIQYF. In DNA form, the CDR3 reads TGTGCCAGTGGAAGGACTAGCGGAAACATTCAGTACTTC.

The table lists this clonotype with a few counts. The rearrangement links TRBV3-1 to TRBJ2-5; no reliable D call. This CDR3 has 14 amino acids. Trimming took 0 bases from V and 0 from J, leaving 5 bases between them. Germline CDR1 reads LGHDT; CDR2 reads YNNKEL (reference sequence). As DNA, the CDR3 is TGTGCCAGCAGCCAAGATTTGAACCAAGAGACCCAGTACTTC. Translated, it gives CASSQDLNQETQYF.

The chain joins TRBV30 to TRBJ2-4; D possibly corresponds to TRBD2 (7 bases). Germline CDR1 is GTSNPN and CDR2 is SVGIG (reference sequence). This CDR3 region has 15 residues. V lost 5 bases, J lost 0 bases, and 14 bases lay in between. CDR3 in amino acids: CAWSRGGLAKNIQYF. In DNA form, the CDR3 reads TGTGCCTGGTCCAGGGGAGGGCTAGCCAAAAACATTCAGTACTTC.

The rearrangement uses TRBV4-1 and TRBJ2-7, with 15 bases identical to TRBD2. The J call may be mistaken, given a closer DNA end match to TRBJ2-5. This CDR3 is 16 amino acids long. Germline lookup yields CDR1 MGHRA and CDR2 YSYEKL. CDR3 nucleotide sequence: TGCGCCAGCACTCCGGGACTAGCGGGGGGAGGAGAGACCCAGTACTTC. Its protein product is CASTPGLAGGGETQYF.

There are a few counts of this clonotype. This rearrangement joins TRBV4-2 to TRBJ2-3; the D call may be TRBD1 or TRBD2 (7 bases each). Germline CDR1 LGHNA, CDR2 YNFKEQ. The CDR3 contains 18 residues. V was pared by 0 bases and J by 5 bases, with 21 bases between. CDR3 loop: CASSQDPAGQGGVDTQYF. CDR3 in DNA: TGTGCCAGCAGCCAAGATCCAGCAGGGCAGGGGGGGGTAGATACGCAGTATTTT.

V usage is TRBV10-3 and J usage is TRBJ2-1; 7 nucleotides match TRBD1. Germline loops: CDR1 ENHRY, CDR2 SYGVKD. The trim removed 9 bases at V and 4 bases at J, leaving 9 bases unmatched. This CDR3 has 14 amino acids. The CDR3 spells CAISQDRRYNEQFF. CDR3 coding DNA: TGTGCCATTTCGCAGGACAGGAGATACAATGAGCAGTTCTTC.

The CDR3 loop reads CASSLTPDRYEQFF. CDR3 in DNA: TGTGCCAGCAGCTTGACGCCGGACCGATATGAGCAGTTCTTC. The chain carries TRBV5-6 and TRBJ2-1, with D unresolved. The V gene lost 1 base and the J gene lost 8 bases, with 13 bases spanning the gap. The CDR3 spans 14 residues. From germline, CDR1 is SGHDT and CDR2 YYEEEE.